The rows below give T cell receptor beta chains drawn from one sample of a study of shared clonotypes between healthy human individuals. Measured with immunoSEQ multiplex PCR; TCRdb has only the in-frame clones, and not every one. The table records over 2 million clones, under 95% of them present only once. Sequencing was done on a sample of naive CD4+ T cells from PBMCs. Receptor source: a man between 18 and 29 years old in good health. Some clones in this sample may be carry-over from other donors' samples. The CDR3 runs from the conserved cysteine through the conserved F or W. The order of the fields is clone size, J gene, V gene, D gene, CDR3 protein, CDR3 DNA. A D gene is named only where the DNA matches it firmly. Some rows mark clone size as missing; the rest say once, few, many or name a class of expanded clone.

size: -
J: TRBJ2-5
V: TRBV29-1
D: TRBD2
CDR3: CSVGGAGDGETQYF
DNA: TGCAGCGTGGGAGGGGCGGGAGACGGAGAGACCCAGTACTTC

size: -
J: TRBJ1-3
V: TRBV7-2
D: -
CDR3: CASSLQGQIAGNTIYF
DNA: TGTGCCAGCAGCTTACAGGGGCAAATAGCGGGAAACACCATATATTTT

size: -
J: TRBJ1-2
V: TRBV5-1
D: -
CDR3: CASSIRTDYYGYTF
DNA: TGCGCCAGCAGCATCCGGACAGACTACTATGGCTACACCTTC

size: -
J: TRBJ2-5
V: TRBV11-3
D: -
CDR3: CASSLGTGSQETQYF
DNA: TGTGCCAGCAGCTTAGGAACAGGGTCCCAAGAGACCCAGTACTTC

size: -
J: TRBJ2-7
V: TRBV5-1
D: TRBD1
CDR3: CASSTGQGRLVYEQYF
DNA: TGCGCCAGCAGCACGGGACAGGGGCGCCTAGTCTACGAGCAGTACTTC

size: -
J: TRBJ1-1
V: TRBV7-2
D: -
CDR3: CASSFQALRGEAFF
DNA: TGTGCCAGCAGTTTCCAAGCACTAAGGGGTGAAGCTTTCTTT

size: -
J: TRBJ2-2
V: TRBV9
D: TRBD1
CDR3: CASSVGPITGGDTGELFF
DNA: TGTGCCAGCAGCGTAGGACCCATTACAGGGGGCGATACCGGGGAGCTGTTTTTT

size: -
J: TRBJ2-7
V: TRBV6-1
D: TRBD1
CDR3: CASSEAGQGIHEQYF
DNA: TGTGCCAGCAGTGAAGCGGGACAGGGGATCCACGAGCAGTACTTC

size: -
J: TRBJ1-1
V: TRBV6-6
D: -
CDR3: CASSSPGQRNTEAFF
DNA: TGTGCCAGCAGTTCCCCGGGACAAAGGAACACTGAAGCTTTCTTT

size: -
J: TRBJ2-5
V: TRBV5-1
D: TRBD2
CDR3: CASSLGTASGQETQYF
DNA: TGCGCCAGCAGCTTGGGGACGGCTAGCGGCCAAGAGACCCAGTACTTC

size: -
J: TRBJ2-3
V: TRBV4-1
D: TRBD2
CDR3: CASSQLGLAGARWYF
DNA: TGCGCCAGCAGCCAACTGGGACTAGCGGGAGCGAGATGGTATTTT

size: -
J: TRBJ2-7
V: TRBV21-1
D: -
CDR3: CASSKDSLTYEQYF
DNA: TGTGCCAGCAGCAAAGACAGTCTCACCTACGAGCAGTACTTC

size: -
J: TRBJ1-2
V: TRBV28
D: -
CDR3: CASSGGVWNYGYTF
DNA: TGTGCCAGCAGTGGGGGGGTCTGGAACTATGGCTACACCTTC

size: once
J: TRBJ2-7
V: TRBV5-1
D: TRBD1
CDR3: CASSLQTGPYEQYF
DNA: TGCGCCAGCAGCTTGCAGACAGGGCCATACGAGCAGTACTTC

size: -
J: TRBJ2-3
V: TRBV6-6
D: TRBD2
CDR3: CASSYLAGGYMDTQYF
DNA: TGTGCCAGCAGTTATCTAGCGGGAGGGTATATGGATACGCAGTATTTT

size: -
J: TRBJ1-4
V: TRBV2
D: -
CDR3: CASSVTTTNEKLFF
DNA: TGTGCCAGCAGTGTGACTACTACTAATGAAAAACTGTTTTTT

size: -
J: TRBJ2-3
V: TRBV4-2
D: TRBD2
CDR3: CASSTGLAGASDTQYF
DNA: TGTGCCAGCAGCACCGGACTAGCGGGAGCATCAGATACGCAGTATTTT

size: -
J: TRBJ2-1
V: TRBV11-3
D: TRBD2
CDR3: CASSGGGLGDRSHEQFF
DNA: TGTGCCAGCAGCGGGGGGGGTTTGGGAGATCGTTCCCATGAGCAGTTCTTC

size: -
J: TRBJ2-1
V: TRBV5-1
D: TRBD2
CDR3: CASSNGLAGSGAFF
DNA: TGCGCCAGCAGCAATGGACTAGCGGGATCCGGTGCGTTCTTC

size: -
J: TRBJ2-1
V: TRBV5-1
D: TRBD2
CDR3: CASSLTTGTTRYREQFF
DNA: TGCGCCAGCAGCTTGACGACCGGGACTACGCGTTATCGTGAGCAGTTCTTC

size: -
J: TRBJ2-7
V: TRBV4-2
D: TRBD1
CDR3: CASSQGGTGPNYEQYF
DNA: TGTGCCAGCAGCCAAGGGGGGACAGGACCAAACTACGAGCAGTACTTC

size: -
J: TRBJ2-7
V: TRBV10-3
D: TRBD1
CDR3: CAINAPGQGDEQYF
DNA: TGTGCCATCAATGCACCGGGACAGGGTGACGAGCAGTACTTC

size: -
J: TRBJ2-7
V: TRBV18
D: -
CDR3: CASSPHGGSPYYEQYF
DNA: TGTGCCAGCTCACCACATGGAGGCAGTCCGTACTACGAGCAGTACTTC

size: -
J: TRBJ1-2
V: TRBV7-7
D: -
CDR3: CASSSADGDGGYGYTF
DNA: TGTGCCAGCAGCTCCGCCGATGGGGATGGGGGCTATGGCTACACCTTC

size: -
J: TRBJ2-1
V: TRBV7-8
D: TRBD2
CDR3: CASSFRAISGSDEQFF
DNA: TGTGCCAGCAGCTTTCGGGCTATTAGCGGGAGCGATGAGCAGTTCTTC